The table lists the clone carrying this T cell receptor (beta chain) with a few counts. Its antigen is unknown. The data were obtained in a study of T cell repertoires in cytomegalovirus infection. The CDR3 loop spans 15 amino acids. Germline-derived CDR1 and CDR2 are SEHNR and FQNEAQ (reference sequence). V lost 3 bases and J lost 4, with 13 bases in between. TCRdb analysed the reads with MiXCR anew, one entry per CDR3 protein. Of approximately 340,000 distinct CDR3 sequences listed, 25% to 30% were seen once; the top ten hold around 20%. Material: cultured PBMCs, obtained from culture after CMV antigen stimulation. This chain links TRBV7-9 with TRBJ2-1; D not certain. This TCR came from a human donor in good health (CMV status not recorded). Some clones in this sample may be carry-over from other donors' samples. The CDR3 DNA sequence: TGTGCCAGCAGCTTGGACCGTACCTCTTACAATGAGCAGTTCTTC. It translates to CASSLDRTSYNEQFF.